This T cell receptor (beta chain) was sequenced in a study of immune heterogeneity within non-small cell lung tumors. Regarding the study as a whole: Individual patients mostly differed in their high-frequency T-cell receptor beta clonotypes. Local T-cell clonality was recorded as moderately but significantly correlated with local tumor mutational burden, with R 0.3 to 0.35. Each patient's tumor sites shared recurring identical dominant CDR3 beta clonotypes, and individual sites also carried their own high-frequency clones.

This clonotype is classed as medium-sized. Its specificity is unknown. V lost 1 base and J 4 bases, leaving 8 bases between the germline ends. The CDR3 is made up of 13 amino acids. The germline CDR1 and CDR2 sequences are SGHVS and FQNEAQ. TCR beta CDR3 amplification used multiplex PCR with 32 V and 13 J primers. One entry per CDR3 protein, called by TCRdb with MiXCR from the multiplex PCR reads. The sample has approximately 19,000 distinct CDR3 sequences, 28% seen once. Bulk tumor genomic DNA served as template, at 600 ng per sample. Surgical sampling yielded several biopsies per primary tumor (spaced far apart). Curative surgery was undertaken by patients, who had untreated, newly diagnosed non-small cell lung cancer. Everyone who gave samples had just been diagnosed with non-small cell lung cancer and was having surgery with curative intent.

Material: lung tumor tissue. This receptor was obtained from a man aged 40-50 years with non-small cell lung cancer. The chain uses TRBV7-8 and TRBJ2-7; D perhaps matches TRBD1 (5 bases). DNA for the CDR3: TGTGCCAGCAGCTTAGTAGGACAATACGAGCAGTACTTC. Protein sequence: CASSLVGQYEQYF. Drawing the rest from reference TRBV7-8 and TRBJ2-7, the complete variable domain is GAGVSQSPRYKVAKRGQDVALRCDPISGHVSLFWYQQALGQGPEFLTYFQNEAQLDKSGLPSDRFFAERPEGSVSTLKIQRTQQEDSAVYLCASSLVGQYEQYFGPGTRLTVT.